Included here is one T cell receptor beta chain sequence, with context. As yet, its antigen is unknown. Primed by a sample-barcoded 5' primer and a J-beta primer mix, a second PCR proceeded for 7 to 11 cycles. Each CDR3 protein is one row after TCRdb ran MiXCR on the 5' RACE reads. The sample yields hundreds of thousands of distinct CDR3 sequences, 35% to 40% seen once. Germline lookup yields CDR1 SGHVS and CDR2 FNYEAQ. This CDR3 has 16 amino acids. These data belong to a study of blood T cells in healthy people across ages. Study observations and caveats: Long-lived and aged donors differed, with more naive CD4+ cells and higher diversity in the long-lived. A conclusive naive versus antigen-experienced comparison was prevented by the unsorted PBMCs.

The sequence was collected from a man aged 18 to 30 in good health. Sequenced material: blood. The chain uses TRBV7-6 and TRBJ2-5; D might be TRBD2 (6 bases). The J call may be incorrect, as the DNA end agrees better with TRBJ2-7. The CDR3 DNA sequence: TGTGCCAGCAGCCCTCAATGGGGGGTTGGGACCTACGAGCAGTACTTC. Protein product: CASSPQWGVGTYEQYF.